A selection of T cell receptor beta chains follows, all from one sample in a study of early T cells in non-severe SARS-CoV-2 infection. TCRdb re-called the 5' RACE reads through MiXCR, storing one row per CDR3 protein. There are 55,000 to 75,000 distinct CDR3 sequences in the sample; under 15% occur only once, and roughly 1.3% lies in the top ten. Sequenced: whole blood. The receptors stem from an adult who was a healthcare worker with PCR-confirmed SARS-CoV-2 infection or an uninfected control (not recorded which). CDR3s include the opening cysteine and the closing phenylalanine or tryptophan. A D gene is named only where the DNA matches it firmly. Clone size is shown for a subset of rows, as once, few, many or a class of expanded clone.

TRBV18,TRBD2,TRBJ2-7,many,CASSLPGTSGYEQYF,TGTGCCAGCTCACTCCCTGGGACTAGCGGCTACGAGCAGTACTTC
TRBV29-1,.,TRBJ1-2,.,CSVERDLTTYGYTF,TGCAGCGTTGAACGGGACCTAACGACCTATGGCTACACCTTC
TRBV28,.,TRBJ2-7,many,CASSLVRGWSEQYF,TGTGCCAGCAGTTTAGTCAGGGGTTGGTCCGAGCAGTACTTC
TRBV10-1,TRBD1,TRBJ2-5,.,CASSERQGSQTQYF,TGCGCCAGCAGTGAAAGACAGGGGAGCCAGACCCAGTACTTC
TRBV29-1,.,TRBJ2-1,many,CSVEKGNEQFF,TGCAGCGTTGAAAAAGGCAATGAGCAGTTCTTC
TRBV20-1,TRBD2,TRBJ2-7,many,CSARSRREGLGEQYF,TGCAGTGCTAGAAGTCGGCGGGAGGGCCTTGGCGAGCAGTACTTC
TRBV29-1,TRBD1,TRBJ2-7,many,CSVEGGQGTYEQYF,TGCAGCGTTGAAGGCGGACAGGGGACCTACGAGCAGTACTTC
TRBV28,.,TRBJ2-2,many,CASSRPGTGELFF,TGTGCCAGCAGCCGCCCTGGCACCGGGGAGCTGTTTTTT
TRBV7-9,TRBD1,TRBJ2-5,many,CASSSTGGWETQYF,TGTGCCAGCAGCTCCACAGGGGGCTGGGAGACCCAGTACTTC
TRBV6-6,TRBD1,TRBJ2-7,many,CASSYRDRGLGQYF,TGTGCCAGCAGTTACCGGGACAGGGGGCTCGGGCAGTACTTC
TRBV7-2,.,TRBJ2-1,many,CASGQYQNEQFF,TGTGCCAGCGGTCAATATCAGAATGAGCAGTTCTTC
TRBV13,TRBD1,TRBJ1-4,many,CASSTGTGSRKLFF,TGTGCCAGCAGCACCGGGACAGGGAGTAGAAAACTGTTTTTT
TRBV7-9,.,TRBJ2-1,many,CASSAAAGRRNEQFF,TGTGCCAGCAGCGCAGCGGCCGGGAGAAGGAATGAGCAGTTCTTC
TRBV19,.,TRBJ2-2,many,CASSLGRHTGELFF,TGTGCCAGTAGCTTGGGGAGGCACACCGGGGAGCTGTTTTTT
TRBV20-1,.,TRBJ2-7,many,CSASAGTIYEQYF,TGCAGTGCTAGTGCGGGAACGATATACGAGCAGTACTTC
TRBV5-5,TRBD1,TRBJ1-2,many,CASSRGGLDRAFGYTF,TGTGCCAGCAGCCGTGGGGGACTTGACAGGGCGTTTGGCTACACCTTC
TRBV10-3,.,TRBJ1-2,many,CAISELTVYGYTF,TGTGCCATCAGTGAGCTCACAGTTTATGGCTACACCTTC
TRBV10-3,.,TRBJ1-6,once,CAIRNPGGPGSPLHF,TGTGCCATCAGGAACCCCGGCGGCCCGGGATCACCCCTCCACTTT
TRBV7-2,.,TRBJ2-2,.,CASSLGTANTGELFF,TGTGCCAGCAGCTTAGGAACTGCGAACACCGGGGAGCTGTTTTTT
TRBV7-2,TRBD2,TRBJ2-3,many,CASSFLAGGLHTQYF,TGTGCCAGCAGCTTCCTAGCGGGGGGATTACATACGCAGTATTTT
TRBV29-1,.,TRBJ2-2,many,CSVTRDKATGELFF,TGCAGCGTGACTAGGGACAAAGCGACCGGGGAGCTGTTTTTT
TRBV14,TRBD2,TRBJ2-2,many,CASSQVEREPGELFF,TGTGCCAGCAGCCAAGTGGAGCGGGAGCCCGGGGAGCTGTTTTTT
TRBV6-2/TRBV6-3,TRBD1,TRBJ2-1,many,CASSGQGKSSYNEQFF,TGTGCCAGCAGTGGACAGGGTAAGAGCTCCTACAATGAGCAGTTCTTC
TRBV20-1,.,TRBJ1-5,many,CSARRTEGQPQHF,TGCAGTGCGAGACGGACCGAGGGTCAGCCCCAGCATTTT
TRBV3-2,.,TRBJ1-1,many,CASSQVDVGHKGGTEAFF,TGTGCCAGCAGCCAAGTAGACGTGGGACACAAGGGGGGGACTGAAGCTTTCTTT
TRBV7-9,.,TRBJ1-4,many,CASSAGLNEKLFF,TGTGCCAGCAGCGCGGGATTGAATGAAAAACTGTTTTTT
TRBV28,.,TRBJ2-7,few,CASSLAWEQYF,TGTGCCAGCAGTTTAGCGTGGGAGCAGTACTTC
TRBV30,.,TRBJ2-7,.,CAWSAGTYSYEQYF,TGTGCCTGGAGTGCCGGGACCTACTCCTACGAGCAGTACTTC
TRBV6-2/TRBV6-3,.,TRBJ2-2,.,CATRKKELFF,TGTGCCACCAGAAAGAAGGAGCTGTTTTTT
TRBV19,.,TRBJ1-6,many,CASRQTGSYNSPLHF,TGTGCCAGTAGGCAGACGGGCTCCTATAATTCACCCCTCCACTTT
TRBV5-5,.,TRBJ2-1,.,CASSESAGASGEQFF,TGTGCCAGCAGCGAGAGTGCGGGGGCTTCAGGTGAGCAGTTCTTC
TRBV29-1,.,TRBJ2-5,many,CSVEVGGETQYF,TGCAGCGTTGAAGTTGGGGGAGAGACCCAGTACTTC
TRBV9,.,TRBJ1-2,few,CASNPGGVSSYTF,TGTGCCAGCAACCCAGGTGGGGTCTCAAGCTACACCTTC
TRBV18,TRBD1,TRBJ2-3,many,CASSPGGQGALAGTDTQYF,TGTGCCAGCTCACCGGGAGGACAGGGGGCGTTGGCCGGCACAGATACGCAGTATTTT
TRBV7-2,TRBD2,TRBJ2-2,many,CASSSPGGGHGELFF,TGTGCCAGCAGCTCCCCCGGGGGGGGCCACGGGGAGCTGTTTTTT
TRBV7-8,.,TRBJ2-7,many,CASSQKPGPQYEQYF,TGTGCCAGCAGCCAAAAACCGGGACCGCAATACGAGCAGTACTTC
TRBV20-1,TRBD2,TRBJ2-1,few,CSARLAGGYNEQFF,TGCAGTGCTAGACTAGCGGGAGGCTACAATGAGCAGTTCTTC
TRBV11-2,.,TRBJ2-3,many,CASSLAGQDTQYF,TGTGCCAGCAGCTTAGCGGGACAAGATACGCAGTATTTT
TRBV11-2,.,TRBJ2-1,many,CASSLYRGDEQFF,TGTGCCAGCAGCTTATACCGGGGCGATGAGCAGTTCTTC
TRBV29-1,.,TRBJ1-2,many,CSVEEGIVNYGYTF,TGCAGCGTTGAGGAAGGGATCGTCAACTATGGCTACACCTTC
TRBV6-2/TRBV6-3,.,TRBJ1-4,many,CASRDGPNEKLFF,TGTGCCAGCAGGGATGGGCCTAATGAAAAACTGTTTTTT
TRBV27,.,TRBJ2-1,many,CASSPLAEGGNEQFF,TGTGCCAGCAGTCCCCTAGCGGAGGGGGGCAATGAGCAGTTCTTC
TRBV12-3/TRBV12-4,.,TRBJ1-1,many,CASSPSTEWSEAFF,TGTGCCAGCAGTCCCTCGACGGAGTGGTCTGAAGCTTTCTTT
TRBV5-1,.,TRBJ1-1,many,CASSFTENTEAFF,TGCGCCAGCAGCTTTACGGAGAACACTGAAGCTTTCTTT
TRBV7-9,.,TRBJ2-7,many,CASSPLSRAGKVYEQYF,TGTGCCAGCAGCCCCTTAAGCAGGGCAGGAAAGGTCTACGAGCAGTACTTC
TRBV28,.,TRBJ2-3,.,CASSPAGGSTDTQYF,TGTGCCAGCAGCCCTGCTGGCGGAAGCACAGATACGCAGTATTTT
TRBV28,.,TRBJ1-6,many,CASSLRPTGSPLHF,TGTGCCAGCAGTTTGCGACCCACTGGCTCACCCCTCCACTTT
TRBV5-1,.,TRBJ2-5,many,CASSPVGGQQTQYF,TGCGCCAGCAGCCCGGTGGGGGGCCAGCAGACCCAGTACTTC